Here is one T cell receptor beta chain with its context. The data were obtained in a study of blood T cell repertoires in COVID-19. Study overall: From the United States, Italy and Spain came samples of acute and convalescent COVID-19.

Germline CDR1 SGHRS, CDR2 YFSETQ. The CDR3 is 13 residues long. V lost 4 bases, J lost 2 bases, and 9 bases lay in between. TCRdb's table, derived via immunoSEQ multiplex PCR, lists solely in-frame clones and lacks some. The sample has 250,000 to 400,000 clones, around 90% seen once. Everyone who took part was roughly 18 to 90 years old, and they came from some 23 US areas. Cohort 3 donors were reported recovered after two negative PCRs, clearance, or symptom resolution. The chain has TRBV5-1 and TRBJ2-5, with TRBD1 as a possible D gene (6 bases). Sequencing was carried out using PBMCs or T cells enriched from blood (not recorded which). The clonotype was recovered from a man in his 60s who had recovered from COVID-19. CDR3 sequence reads: CASSNGQQETQYF. CDR3 DNA: TGCGCCAGCAGCAACGGACAGCAAGAGACCCAGTACTTC.